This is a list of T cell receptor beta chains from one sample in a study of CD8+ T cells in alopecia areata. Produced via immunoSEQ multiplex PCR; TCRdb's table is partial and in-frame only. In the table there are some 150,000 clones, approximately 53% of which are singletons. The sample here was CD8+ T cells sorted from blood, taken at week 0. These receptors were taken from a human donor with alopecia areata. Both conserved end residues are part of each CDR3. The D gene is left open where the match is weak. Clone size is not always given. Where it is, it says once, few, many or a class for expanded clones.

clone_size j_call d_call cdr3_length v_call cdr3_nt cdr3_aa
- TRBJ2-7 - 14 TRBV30 TGTGCCTGGAGTACAGGATCACGGTTTGACGAGCAGTACTTC CAWSTGSRFDEQYF
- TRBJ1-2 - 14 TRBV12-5 TGTGCTAGTGGCGGCGACACTAACTACTATGGCTACACCTTC CASGGDTNYYGYTF
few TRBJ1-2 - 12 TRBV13 TGTGCCAGCAGTGGCGGCAGGTCTGGCTACACCTTC CASSGGRSGYTF
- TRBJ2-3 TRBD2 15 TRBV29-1 TGCAGCGTTGTTGGTCTAGCGGGGGGTCTGGATACGCAGTATTTT CSVVGLAGGLDTQYF
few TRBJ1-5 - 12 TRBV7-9 TGTGCCAGCAGCCATGGGGGCCAGCCCCAGCATTTT CASSHGGQPQHF
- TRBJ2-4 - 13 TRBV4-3 TGCGCCAGCAGCCAAGATAGTACGGGCAGGGTAGTCTTC CASSQDSTGRVVF
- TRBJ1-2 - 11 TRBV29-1 TGCAGCGCTGGGACGGACTATGGCTACACCTTC CSAGTDYGYTF
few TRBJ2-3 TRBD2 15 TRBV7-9 TGTGCCAGCAGCCTCCAGGCGGGGGGTGCAGATACGCAGTATTTT CASSLQAGGADTQYF
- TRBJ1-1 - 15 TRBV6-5 TGTGCCAGCAGCCACCCCGAGGGGATGAACACTGAAGCTTTCTTT CASSHPEGMNTEAFF
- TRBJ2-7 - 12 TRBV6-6 TGTGCCAGCAGTTACGGTAGGGTCGAGCAGTACTTC CASSYGRVEQYF
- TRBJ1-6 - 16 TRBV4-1 TGCGCCAGCAGCCAAGAACCCGGATCTCATAATTCACCCCTCCACTTT CASSQEPGSHNSPLHF
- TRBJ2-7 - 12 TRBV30 TGTGCCTGGAGTTCCGGGGTCTACGAGCAGTACTTC CAWSSGVYEQYF
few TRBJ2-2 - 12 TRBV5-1 TGCGCCAGCAGTACGGACACCGGGGAGCTGTTTTTT CASSTDTGELFF
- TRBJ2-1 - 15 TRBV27 TGTGCCAGCAGGGGGGGGCAGGGGGTAAATAATGAGCAGTTCTTC CASRGGQGVNNEQFF
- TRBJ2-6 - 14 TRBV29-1 TGCAGCGTTGAATCGGGCCCTGGGGCCAACGTCCTGACTTTC CSVESGPGANVLTF
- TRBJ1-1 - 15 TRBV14 TGTGCCAGCAGCCCTTGGGGGCAGACGGACACTGAAGCTTTCTTT CASSPWGQTDTEAFF
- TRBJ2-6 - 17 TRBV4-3 TGCGCCAGCAGCCAAGAAGTAGCAGGGACTGGGGCCAACGTCCTGACTTTC CASSQEVAGTGANVLTF
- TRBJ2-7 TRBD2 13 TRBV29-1 TGCAGCGCAAGCAGCGGGGGACCCTACGAGCAGTACTTC CSASSGGPYEQYF
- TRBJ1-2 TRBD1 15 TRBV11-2 TGTGCCAGCAGCTTAGAGGAACAGGGGAACTATGGCTACACCTTC CASSLEEQGNYGYTF
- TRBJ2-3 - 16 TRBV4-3 TGCGCCAGCAGCCAAGATTACACAGGAAGCACAGATACGCAGTATTTT CASSQDYTGSTDTQYF
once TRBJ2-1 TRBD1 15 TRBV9 TGTGCCAGCAGCTTTCGGGACAGGGAAGTAGATGAGCAGTTCTTC CASSFRDREVDEQFF
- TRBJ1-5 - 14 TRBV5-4 TGTGCCAGCAGCTTAGAGGGGAGCAATCAGCCCCAGCATTTT CASSLEGSNQPQHF
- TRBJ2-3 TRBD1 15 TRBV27 TGTGCCAGCAGTTTATGGGGGACAGTCACAGATACGCAGTATTTT CASSLWGTVTDTQYF
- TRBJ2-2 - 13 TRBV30 TGTGCCTGGAGTGTACAGGGCGCCGGGGAGCTGTTTTTT CAWSVQGAGELFF
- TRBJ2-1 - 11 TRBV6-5 TGTGCCAGCATACTCGGGGCTGAGCAGTTCTTC CASILGAEQFF
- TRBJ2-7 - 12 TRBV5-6 TGTGCCAGCAGCGTGGACAACTACGAGCAGTACTTC CASSVDNYEQYF
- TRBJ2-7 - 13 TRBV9 TGTGCCAGCAGCGTAGAGGACGGAGGCGAGCAGTACTTC CASSVEDGGEQYF
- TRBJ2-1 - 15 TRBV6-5 - CASSSSGQGINEQFF
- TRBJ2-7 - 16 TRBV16 TGTGCCAGCAGCCAAACCACGACGGTCGGTGGAAACGAGCAGTACTTC CASSQTTTVGGNEQYF
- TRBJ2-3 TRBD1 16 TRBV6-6 TGTGCCAGCAGTCCCGAAGGGACAGCAGACACAGATACGCAGTATTTT CASSPEGTADTDTQYF